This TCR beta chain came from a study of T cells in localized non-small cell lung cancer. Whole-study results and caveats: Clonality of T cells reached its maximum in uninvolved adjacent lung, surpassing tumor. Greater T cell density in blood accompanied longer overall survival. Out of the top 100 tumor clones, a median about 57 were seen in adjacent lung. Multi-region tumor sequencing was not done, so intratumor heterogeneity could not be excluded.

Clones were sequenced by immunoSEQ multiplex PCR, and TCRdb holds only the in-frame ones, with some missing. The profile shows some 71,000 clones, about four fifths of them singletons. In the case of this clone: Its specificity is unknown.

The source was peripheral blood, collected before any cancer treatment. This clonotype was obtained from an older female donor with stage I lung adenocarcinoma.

This CDR3 is CASPRAGSSYNEQFF. The CDR3 DNA follows: TGTGCCAGCCCAAGGGCGGGGAGCTCCTACAATGAGCAGTTCTTC. The chain links TRBV7-9 to TRBJ2-1; D may be TRBD2 (6 bases). Germline V gene sequence: CDR1 SEHNR, CDR2 FQNEAQ (reference sequence). V lost 8 bases to trimming and J lost 0 bases, with 14 bases between them. CDR3 length: 15 amino acids.